These T cell receptor beta chains were read from a single sample in a study of blood T cell repertoires in COVID-19. Assay used: immunoSEQ multiplex PCR; TCRdb lists only in-frame clones, some missing. The table records some 130,000 clones, approximately 85% of them present only once. Sequenced: peripheral blood. The origin of the receptors is a human donor in a cohort sampled during active COVID-19. Both conserved end residues are part of each CDR3. D genes are given only for firm matches. Some rows have no size entry. The others give once, few or many, or a class for an expanded clone.

CDR3	DNA	size	V	D	length	J
CASSPGTANTEAFF	TGTGCCAGCAGCCCAGGGACAGCGAACACTGAAGCTTTCTTT	once	TRBV11-2	TRBD1	14	TRBJ1-1
CASSGGVSSTGELFF	TGTGCCAGCAGCGGGGGGGTTTCTAGCACCGGGGAGCTGTTTTTT	.	TRBV9	.	15	TRBJ2-2
CASSQAAAGNTIYF	TGCGCCAGCAGTCAAGCGGCAGCGGGAAACACCATATATTTT	.	TRBV23-1	.	14	TRBJ1-3
CASSRTSEDAYEQYF	TGTGCCAGCAGCCGGACTAGCGAGGACGCCTACGAGCAGTACTTC	.	TRBV5-5	TRBD2	15	TRBJ2-7
CASSEKTGGGTEAFF	TGCGCCAGCAGTGAAAAGACAGGGGGAGGCACTGAAGCTTTCTTT	.	TRBV10-2	TRBD1	15	TRBJ1-1
CASSRDSSYNEQFF	TGTGCCAGCAGCCGGGACTCTTCCTACAATGAGCAGTTCTTC	few	TRBV6-4	.	14	TRBJ2-1
CASSPQGSGPTEAFF	TGTGCCAGCAGTCCACAGGGTAGCGGGCCCACTGAAGCTTTCTTT	.	TRBV28	.	15	TRBJ1-1
CASTRDRGWGANVLTF	TGTGCCAGCACCCGGGACAGGGGGTGGGGGGCCAACGTCCTGACTTTC	.	TRBV11-3	TRBD1	16	TRBJ2-6
CASSKSRQSSYNSPLHF	TGTGCCAGCAGCAAATCTAGACAGAGCTCCTATAATTCACCCCTCCACTTT	once	TRBV11-3	.	17	TRBJ1-6
CSAREELEQYF	TGCAGTGCTAGAGAAGAACTGGAGCAGTACTTC	.	TRBV20-1	.	11	TRBJ2-7
CASSPQTRGELFF	TGTGCCAGCAGCCCCCAGACTAGGGGGGAGCTGTTTTTT	.	TRBV9	.	13	TRBJ2-2
CASLIQGLGSYGYTF	TGTGCCAGCTTAATACAGGGGCTGGGGAGCTATGGCTACACCTTC	.	TRBV6-4	TRBD1	15	TRBJ1-2
CASSLSRALYNEQFF	TGTGCCAGCAGCTTGAGCAGGGCCCTATACAATGAGCAGTTCTTC	.	TRBV7-9	.	15	TRBJ2-1
CASSYSTGSSYEQYF	TGTGCCAGCAGTTACTCCACAGGATCTTCCTACGAGCAGTACTTC	.	TRBV6-5	.	15	TRBJ2-7
CASSSARAGTDTQYF	TGTGCCAGCAGCTCCGCTAGAGCGGGCACAGATACGCAGTATTTT	.	TRBV5-4	.	15	TRBJ2-3
CAWGQDEAFF	TGTGCCTGGGGGCAGGATGAAGCTTTCTTT	.	TRBV30	.	10	TRBJ1-1
CASSWDPTSGQDTQYF	TGTGCCAGCAGCTGGGACCCGACTAGCGGACAAGATACGCAGTATTTT	.	TRBV3-1/TRBV3-2	TRBD2	16	TRBJ2-3
CAWRLRGQGIYEQYF	TGTGCCTGGAGGTTACGAGGACAGGGTATCTACGAGCAGTACTTC	.	TRBV30	TRBD1	15	TRBJ2-7
CASSLTFAGELFF	TGCGCCAGCAGCTTGACATTCGCCGGGGAGCTGTTTTTT	few	TRBV5-1	.	13	TRBJ2-2
CASSSPRTGVSFYGYTF	TGTGCCAGCAGTTCGCCTAGGACAGGGGTATCCTTCTATGGCTACACCTTC	.	TRBV27	TRBD1	17	TRBJ1-2
CASSLSGVGETQYF	TGCGCCAGCAGCTTGTCGGGAGTTGGGGAGACCCAGTACTTC	.	TRBV5-1	.	14	TRBJ2-5
CASSFSSGGGTDTQYF	TGTGCCAGCAGCTTTTCTAGCGGGGGGGGCACAGATACGCAGTATTTT	.	TRBV5-6	TRBD2	16	TRBJ2-3
CATSRDRGQPQHF	TGTGCCACCAGCAGAGATAGGGGTCAGCCCCAGCATTTT	.	TRBV15	.	13	TRBJ1-5
CASSPTTSGGFSTDTQYF	TGCGCCAGCAGCCCAACAACTAGCGGGGGGTTTAGCACAGATACGCAGTATTTT	.	TRBV5-1	TRBD2	18	TRBJ2-3
CAISESPGANYGYTF	TGTGCCATCAGTGAGTCGCCGGGAGCTAACTATGGCTACACCTTC	few	TRBV10-3	.	15	TRBJ1-2
CASSSTFSSYNEQFF	TGTGCCAGCAGCTCAACCTTTAGCTCCTACAATGAGCAGTTCTTC	.	TRBV7-6	.	15	TRBJ2-1
CASSRLAGKTIQYF	TGTGCCAGCAGCCGACTAGCGGGGAAAACGATCCAGTACTTC	.	TRBV12-1	.	14	TRBJ2-5
CASNRGPDGYTF	TGTGCCAGCAACCGGGGTCCTGATGGCTACACCTTC	.	TRBV2	.	12	TRBJ1-2
CASKPQVPSGNTIYF	TGTGCCAGCAAGCCACAGGTTCCCTCTGGAAACACCATATATTTT	.	TRBV27	.	15	TRBJ1-3
CASSQVGSYGYTF	TGTGCCAGCAGCCAAGTGGGGAGCTATGGCTACACCTTC	.	TRBV3-1/TRBV3-2	.	13	TRBJ1-2